One sample yielded the 31 T cell receptor beta chains listed below, sequenced in a study of blood T cell repertoires in COVID-19. Measured with immunoSEQ multiplex PCR; TCRdb has only the in-frame clones, and not every one. This repertoire shows about 260,000 clones, approximately 90% found once; its top ten account for about 1%. The sequenced sample consisted of PBMCs or T cells enriched from blood (not recorded which). The receptor source for this set is a man aged 50 to 60 who had been exposed to COVID-19.

J is TRBJ2-5 and V is TRBV18; 7 nucleotides agree with TRBD1. Losses at the gene ends were 0 bases for V and 6 bases for J; bases not matched to a gene: 10. From germline, CDR1 is KGHSH and CDR2 LQKENI. The CDR3 length is 16 residues. The CDR3 region has the DNA TGTGCCAGCTCACCACCGTCACAGGGGAAGGTACAGACCCAGTACTTC. Protein sequence: CASSPPSQGKVQTQYF. Complete variable domain (other parts from reference TRBV18 and TRBJ2-5): NAGVMQNPRHLVRRRGQEARLRCSPMKGHSHVYWYRQLPEEGLKFMVYLQKENIIDESGMPKERFSAEFPKEGPSILRIQQVVRGDSAAYFCASSPPSQGKVQTQYFGPGTRLLVL.

This clone was found once. The chain couples TRBV6-5 to TRBJ2-7; tentative D call: TRBD2 (6 bases). Trimming pared 2 bases from V and 2 bases from J, leaving 16 bases between. The CDR3 loop spans 16 amino acids. Germline V gene sequence: CDR1 MNHEY, CDR2 SVGAGI. The CDR3 region has the DNA TGTGCCAGCAGTTACGGGGGGACGGGTTTCCCCTACGAGCAGTACTTC. This encodes CASSYGGTGFPYEQYF.

V and J are TRBV9 and TRBJ2-5, with TRBD2 matching over 11 bases. V dropped 0 bases and J dropped 5; count of bases not matched to a gene: 6. Looked up from germline, CDR1 is SGDLS and CDR2 is YYNGEE. The CDR3 totals 16 residues. The CDR3 DNA reads TGTGCCAGCAGCGTAGATCTAGCGGGGGGTGTGGAGACCCAGTACTTC. Translating it yields CASSVDLAGGVETQYF.

The chain carries TRBV29-1 and TRBJ1-1, with 7 positions matching TRBD1. V dropped 7 bases and J dropped 0; count of bases not matched to a gene: 11. The length of the CDR3 is 15 residues. CDR1 is SQVTM, CDR2 ANQGSEA, per germline. The CDR3 region is CSATRQGPLNTEAFF. CDR3 nucleotide sequence: TGCAGCGCCACCCGACAGGGACCATTGAACACTGAAGCTTTCTTT.

The chain uses TRBV28 and TRBJ2-2; TRBD1 is a possible D gene (6 bases). Between the trimmed V and J ends, which lost 8 bases and 6 bases, there was a span of 25 bases. Germline loops: CDR1 MDHEN, CDR2 SYDVKM. CDR3 length: 17 residues. The CDR3 is CASSTQAAGASAGELFF. The CDR3 region has the DNA TGTGCCAGCTCGACCCAAGCGGCAGGGGCGTCTGCCGGGGAGCTGTTTTTT.

In regard to this clone: The junction departs from the called germline gene at one end, perhaps through a read error. The V and J genes are TRBV5-1 and TRBJ1-4; 7 positions agree with TRBD1. Germline-derived CDR1 and CDR2 are SGHRS and YFSETQ. CDR3 length: 14 residues. DNA of the CDR3: TGCGCCAGCAGTTTGGTAGGGGGCGGGGAAAAACTGTTTTTT. Amino acids: CASSLVGGGEKLFF.

The chain has TRBV2 and TRBJ1-1; D is unclear. This CDR3 contains 14 residues. Between the trimmed V and J ends, which lost 4 bases and 1 base, there was a span of 10 bases. Germline V gene data show CDR1 as SNHLY and CDR2 as FYNNEI. This CDR3 is CASSAYGKNTEAFF. For the CDR3, the DNA is TGTGCCAGCAGTGCATACGGGAAGAACACTGAAGCTTTCTTT. The whole variable domain, remainder taken from reference TRBV2 and TRBJ1-1, is EPEVTQTPSHQVTQMGQEVILRCVPISNHLYFYWYRQILGQKVEFLVSFYNNEISEKSEIFDDQFSVERPDGSNFTLKIRSTKLEDSAMYFCASSAYGKNTEAFFGQGTRLTVV.

The chain joins TRBV9 to TRBJ1-1; tentative D call: TRBD1 (5 bases). The CDR3 extends over 13 amino acids. V lost 0 bases and J 8 bases, leaving 11 bases between the germline ends. Germline values: CDR1 SGDLS, CDR2 YYNGEE. This CDR3 reads CASSVGYTGEAFF. CDR3 sequence (DNA): TGTGCCAGCAGCGTAGGATATACAGGCGAAGCTTTCTTT.

The chain employs TRBV7-3 and TRBJ1-1; no clear D gene. Germline CDR1 is SGHTA and CDR2 is FQGTGA. The CDR3 contains 11 residues. The ends were cut back, 8 bases at V and 8 bases at J, with 12 bases in the middle. DNA for the CDR3: TGTGCCAGCGGGAATTCGGGAGAAGCTTTCTTT. This codes for CASGNSGEAFF.

The chain joins TRBV2 to TRBJ1-1; 7 bases agree with TRBD1. Germline CDR1 and CDR2: SNHLY and FYNNEI. The CDR3 is made up of 14 amino acids. With V trimmed by 5 bases and J by 1 base, 4 bases remained unmatched. The CDR3 DNA is TGTGCCAGCAGTCTCAGGGGGGCGAACACTGAAGCTTTCTTT. Amino acid sequence: CASSLRGANTEAFF. Drawing the rest from reference TRBV2 and TRBJ1-1, the complete variable domain is EPEVTQTPSHQVTQMGQEVILRCVPISNHLYFYWYRQILGQKVEFLVSFYNNEISEKSEIFDDQFSVERPDGSNFTLKIRSTKLEDSAMYFCASSLRGANTEAFFGQGTRLTVV.

The chain links TRBV18 to TRBJ2-7; no reliable D call. Germline V gives CDR1 KGHSH, CDR2 LQKENI. The V end was cut by 3 bases, the J end by 0 bases, with 6 bases between. The CDR3 sequence is 13 residues long. The CDR3 DNA sequence: TGTGCCAGCTCACCGAACAGCTCCTACGAGCAGTACTTC. Translated: CASSPNSSYEQYF.

In its sample, this clone was seen once. The V and J genes are TRBV10-3 and TRBJ1-2, with D uncertain. V was pared by 3 bases and J by 4 bases, with 12 bases between. The CDR3 is 14 residues long. Per germline, CDR1 ENHRY and CDR2 SYGVKD. The CDR3 is CAISDRGGTYGYTF. The CDR3 DNA follows: TGTGCCATCAGTGACCGAGGTGGAACCTATGGCTACACCTTC.

The rearrangement links TRBV12-5 to TRBJ2-1; 10 bases line up with TRBD2. Germline lookup yields CDR1 LGHNT and CDR2 FRNRAP. V was pared by 1 base and J by 2 bases, with 5 bases of the junction left unmatched. This CDR3 contains 17 residues. The CDR3: CASGLAQTSGAYNEQFF. CDR3 coding DNA: TGTGCTAGTGGTTTGGCCCAAACTAGCGGGGCCTACAATGAGCAGTTCTTC. Looking up the rest from reference TRBV12-5 and TRBJ2-1 gives the full variable domain: DARVTQTPRHKVTEMGQEVTMRCQPILGHNTVFWYRQTMMQGLELLAYFRNRAPLDDSGMPKDRFSAEMPDATLATLKIQPSEPRDSAVYFCASGLAQTSGAYNEQFFGPGTRLTVL.

V gene TRBV7-9 combines with J gene TRBJ2-3; D is perhaps TRBD1 (5 bases). The germline V gene encodes CDR1 SEHNR and CDR2 FQNEAQ (reference sequence). Trimming removed 6 bases from V and 0 bases from J, with 13 bases in between. CDR3 length: 15 amino acids. CDR3 bases: TGTGCCAGCAGGAGAAGGGGTTATAGCACAGATACGCAGTATTTT. Translated: CASRRRGYSTDTQYF.

The rearrangement joins TRBV5-5 to TRBJ1-4, with 7 bases fitting TRBD1. Per the germline V gene, CDR1 is SGHKS and CDR2 is YYEKEE (reference sequence). The CDR3 covers 16 residues. The junction had 4 bases not matched to a gene; V was cut back by 2 bases and J by 0 bases. In DNA form, the CDR3 reads TGTGCCAGCAGCTTCCGACAGGGCACAACTAATGAAAAACTGTTTTTT. This gives the protein CASSFRQGTTNEKLFF.

This clone was seen only once. V usage is TRBV28 and J usage is TRBJ1-3; D is perhaps TRBD1 (5 bases). This CDR3 comprises 13 residues. The V gene lost 3 bases and the J gene lost 10 bases, with 13 bases spanning the gap. Germline V CDR1 and CDR2: MDHEN, SYDVKM. The CDR3 DNA sequence: TGTGCCAGCAGTTTTCTGGGGGGTATGACCATATATTTT. Its translation: CASSFLGGMTIYF.

The V call is TRBV24-1, the J call TRBJ2-1; the match to TRBD2 covers 8 bases. Germline V gene lookup returns CDR1 KGHDR and CDR2 SFDVKD. The length of the CDR3 is 17 residues. V was clipped by 0 bases and J by 8 bases; unmatched bases: 11. The CDR3 region is CATSDLSSGGPGDEQFF. The CDR3 nucleotides read TGTGCCACCAGTGATTTGTCCTCGGGAGGGCCGGGGGATGAGCAGTTCTTC.

The chain uses TRBV9 and TRBJ1-5; 7 bases align to TRBD1. The germline V gene has CDR1 SGDLS and CDR2 YYNGEE. Trimming at V came to 2 bases and at J to 7 bases, leaving 9 bases not matched to a gene. This CDR3 contains 15 residues. The CDR3 sequence is CASSVEGARHQPQHF. The CDR3, as DNA: TGTGCCAGCAGCGTGGAGGGGGCGCGACACCAGCCCCAGCATTTT.

This clone was picked up one time. This chain links TRBV9 with TRBJ1-1; D not certain. Germline CDR1 reads SGDLS; CDR2 reads YYNGEE. The CDR3 covers 13 residues. Trimming removed 1 base at V and 4 bases at J, with 8 bases between. CDR3 sequence reads: CASSVRWATEAFF. The DNA for the CDR3 is TGTGCCAGCAGCGTACGTTGGGCCACTGAAGCTTTCTTT.

The rearrangement uses TRBV28 and TRBJ1-2; tentative D call: TRBD1 (6 bases). Trimming pared 5 bases from V and 8 bases from J, leaving 21 bases between. Germline-derived CDR1 and CDR2 are MDHEN and SYDVKM. The CDR3 has 15 amino acids. CDR3 nucleotide sequence: TGTGCCAGCAGTACCCTAGTGGGGGGGGCTGGGGGCTACACCTTC. Translation gives CASSTLVGGAGGYTF.

The chain has TRBV30 and TRBJ2-1; TRBD2 matches at 10 bases. The CDR3 runs 19 residues. The junction had 22 bases not matched to a gene; V was cut back by 3 bases and J by 8 bases. The V gene's germline CDR1 is GTSNPN and CDR2 SVGIG (reference sequence). CDR3 sequence: CAWSVTQRWASGRSDEQFF. The CDR3 nucleotides are TGTGCCTGGAGCGTTACTCAGAGGTGGGCTAGCGGGAGAAGCGATGAGCAGTTCTTC.

In its sample, this clone was seen once. The CDR3 region is CASSPSRDYEQYV. For the CDR3, the DNA is TGTGCCAGCTCACCATCTCGAGATTACGAGCAGTACGTC. The chain links TRBV18 to TRBJ2-7; D uncertain. This CDR3 contains 13 residues. Germline CDR1 is KGHSH and CDR2 is LQKENI. The V end was cut by 2 bases, the J end by 4 bases, with 9 bases between.

This rearrangement joins TRBV7-3 to TRBJ2-5; 12 nucleotides match TRBD2. Unmatched junction bases numbered 8, after V lost 1 base and J lost 5 bases. Germline lookup yields CDR1 SGHTA and CDR2 FQGTGA. The CDR3 has 17 residues. CDR3 in amino acids: CASSLRRGLAGGETQYF. CDR3 nucleotide sequence: TGTGCCAGCAGCTTAAGGCGGGGGCTAGCGGGAGGGGAGACCCAGTACTTC.

The V gene is TRBV6-5, the J gene TRBJ2-1; weak D call: TRBD2 (6 bases). V was clipped by 5 bases and J by 6 bases, with 11 bases between them. Germline values: CDR1 MNHEY, CDR2 SVGAGI. The CDR3 spans 13 residues. The CDR3 reads CASSPTRLNEQFF. In nucleotides, the CDR3 is TGTGCCAGCAGTCCGACTAGACTCAATGAGCAGTTCTTC.

V and J are TRBV10-3 and TRBJ2-7, with no clear D. The germline V and J ends were trimmed by 4 bases and 7 bases, with 14 bases remaining between them. The length of the CDR3 is 13 residues. Germline lookup yields CDR1 ENHRY and CDR2 SYGVKD. The CDR3: CAISVRGGAEQYV. The CDR3 bases are TGTGCCATCAGTGTTCGCGGCGGTGCGGAGCAGTACGTC.

CDR3 DNA sequence: TGTGCCAGCAGTTTATCGGGGGTCAACACTGAAGCTTTCTTT. This encodes CASSLSGVNTEAFF. The gene calls are TRBV28 and TRBJ1-1; D might be TRBD1 (5 bases). Germline loops: CDR1 MDHEN, CDR2 SYDVKM. There are 14 residues in the CDR3. Deletions cut 1 base from V and 2 bases from J, with 8 bases between.

CDR3 residues: CASSSPPGRGNTEAFF. The CDR3 DNA reads TGTGCCAGCAGTTCTCCTCCGGGGCGGGGTAACACTGAAGCTTTCTTT. This chain links TRBV28 with TRBJ1-1, with TRBD1 as a possible D gene (5 bases). Germline V lookup: CDR1 MDHEN, CDR2 SYDVKM. CDR3 length: 16 amino acids. The ends were cut back, 4 bases at V and 2 bases at J, with 17 bases in the middle.

The rearrangement joins TRBV7-2 to TRBJ1-1; D call uncertain. V dropped 7 bases and J dropped 3 bases, with 15 bases sitting between them. The CDR3 runs 14 residues. The V gene's germline CDR1 is SGHTA and CDR2 FQGNSA. The DNA of the CDR3 is TGTGCCAGCAAACCGAGTTCGGGGTACACTGAAGCTTTCTTT. It translates to CASKPSSGYTEAFF.

V and J are TRBV4-2 and TRBJ2-2; 8 bases are a match to TRBD2. Germline trimming cut 5 bases from V and 1 base from J; bases unmatched to any gene: 6. CDR1 LGHNA and CDR2 YNFKEQ come from the germline V gene. This CDR3 spans 16 amino acids. The CDR3 protein is CASSWISGENTGELFF. DNA of the CDR3: TGTGCCAGCAGCTGGATTAGCGGGGAGAACACCGGGGAGCTGTTTTTT.

The J gene is TRBJ2-5, the V gene TRBV5-1, with TRBD1 identical over 8 bases. The CDR3 contains 16 residues. The ends lost 3 bases at V and 5 bases at J; junction bases unmatched: 12. Germline V gene lookup returns CDR1 SGHRS and CDR2 YFSETQ. The CDR3 loop is CASSSGQGGSLETQYF. The CDR3 DNA reads TGCGCCAGCAGCTCAGGACAGGGTGGATCTTTGGAGACCCAGTACTTC.

The genes are TRBV3-1 (or the pseudogene TRBV3-2) and TRBJ1-5; D is unresolved. The CDR3 length is 15 residues. V was trimmed by 0 bases and J by 9 bases, leaving 15 bases between them. CDR1 LGHDT and CDR2 YNNKEL come from the germline V gene (reference sequence). The CDR3 spells CASSQDSTRGRPQHF. In DNA form, the CDR3 reads TGTGCCAGCAGCCAAGATTCAACGAGAGGGCGGCCCCAGCATTTT.